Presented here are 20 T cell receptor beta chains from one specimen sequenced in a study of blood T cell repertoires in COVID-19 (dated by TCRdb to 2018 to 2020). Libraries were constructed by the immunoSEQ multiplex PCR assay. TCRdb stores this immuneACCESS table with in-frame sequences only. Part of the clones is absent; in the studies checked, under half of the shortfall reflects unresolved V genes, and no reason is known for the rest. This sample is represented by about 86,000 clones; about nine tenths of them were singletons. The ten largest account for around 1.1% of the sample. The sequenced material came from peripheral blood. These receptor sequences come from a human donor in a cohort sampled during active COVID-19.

The CDR3 DNA is TGTGCCAGCAGCCAGCTTCCGGCAGACTACTATGGCTACACCTTC. Translation gives CASSQLPADYYGYTF. This chain links TRBV14 with TRBJ1-2; the D is unclear. The CDR3 spans 15 residues. Per germline, CDR1 SGHDN and CDR2 FVKESK. The V gene lost 3 bases and the J gene lost 3 bases, with 14 bases spanning the gap.

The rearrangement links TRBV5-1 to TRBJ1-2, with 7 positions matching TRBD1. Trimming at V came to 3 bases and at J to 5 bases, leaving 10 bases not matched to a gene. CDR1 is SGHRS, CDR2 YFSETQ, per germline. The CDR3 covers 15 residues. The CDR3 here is CASSSTGVGEYGYTF. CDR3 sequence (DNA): TGCGCCAGCAGCTCCACAGGGGTTGGAGAATATGGCTACACCTTC.

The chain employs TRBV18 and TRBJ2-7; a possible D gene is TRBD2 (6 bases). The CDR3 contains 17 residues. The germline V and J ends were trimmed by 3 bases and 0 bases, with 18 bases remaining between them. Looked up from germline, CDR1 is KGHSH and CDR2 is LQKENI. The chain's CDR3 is CASSPPRGTATSYEQYF. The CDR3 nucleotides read TGTGCCAGCTCACCTCCCCGAGGGACTGCAACCTCCTACGAGCAGTACTTC.

Here the CDR3 DNA reads TGTGCCAGCGGGGGCCCCACTCGGGACACCATATATTTT. Amino acid sequence: CASGGPTRDTIYF. The chain joins TRBV6-5 to TRBJ1-3; possibly TRBD1 for D (6 bases). Per germline, CDR1 MNHEY and CDR2 SVGAGI. The CDR3 is made up of 13 amino acids. V lost 8 bases and J lost 8, with 16 bases in between.

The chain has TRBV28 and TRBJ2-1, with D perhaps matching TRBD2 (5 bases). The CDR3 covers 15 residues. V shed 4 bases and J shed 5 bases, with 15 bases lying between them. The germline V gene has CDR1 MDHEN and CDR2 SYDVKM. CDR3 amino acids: CASSSAATSDNEQFF. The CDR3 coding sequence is TGTGCCAGCAGTTCCGCCGCTACTAGTGACAATGAGCAGTTCTTC.

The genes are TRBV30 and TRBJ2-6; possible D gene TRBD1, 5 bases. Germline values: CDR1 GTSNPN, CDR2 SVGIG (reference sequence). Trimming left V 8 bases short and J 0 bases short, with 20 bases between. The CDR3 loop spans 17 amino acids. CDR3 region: CAADSTGLPSGANVLTF. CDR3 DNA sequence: TGTGCCGCAGATTCTACAGGCTTACCCTCTGGGGCCAACGTCCTGACTTTC.

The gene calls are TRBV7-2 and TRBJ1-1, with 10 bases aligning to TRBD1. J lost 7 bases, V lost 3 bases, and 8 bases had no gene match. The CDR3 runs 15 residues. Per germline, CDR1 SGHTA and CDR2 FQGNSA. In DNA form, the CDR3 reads TGTGCCAGCAGCTTCTCCGGGACAGGGGCGAATGAAGCTTTCTTT. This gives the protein CASSFSGTGANEAFF. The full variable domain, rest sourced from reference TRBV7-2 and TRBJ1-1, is GAGVSQSPSNKVTEKGKDVELRCDPISGHTALYWYRQSLGQGLEFLIYFQGNSAPDKSGLPSDRFSAERTGGSVSTLTIQRTQQEDSAVYLCASSFSGTGANEAFFGQGTRLTVV.

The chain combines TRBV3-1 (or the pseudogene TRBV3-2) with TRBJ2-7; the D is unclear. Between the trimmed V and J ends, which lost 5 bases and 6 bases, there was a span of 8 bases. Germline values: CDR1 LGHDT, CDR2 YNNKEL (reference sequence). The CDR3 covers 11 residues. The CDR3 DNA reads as TGTGCCAGCAGCTCCGGGTCCGAGCAGTACTTC. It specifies CASSSGSEQYF.

Here the CDR3 reads CASSPTTGPNEQFF. CDR3 DNA: TGTGCCAGCAGCCCAACGACAGGGCCCAATGAGCAGTTCTTC. The chain links TRBV11-2 to TRBJ2-1; 7 bases agree with TRBD1. Trimming at V came to 5 bases and at J to 6 bases, leaving 7 bases not matched to a gene. Germline CDR1 SGHAT, CDR2 FQNNGV. This CDR3 is 14 amino acids long.

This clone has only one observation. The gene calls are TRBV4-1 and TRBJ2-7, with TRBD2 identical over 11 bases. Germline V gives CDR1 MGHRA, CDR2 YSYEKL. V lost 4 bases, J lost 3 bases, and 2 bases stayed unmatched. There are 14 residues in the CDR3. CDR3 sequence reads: CASSPTSGNYEQYF. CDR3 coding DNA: TGCGCCAGCAGCCCGACTAGCGGGAACTACGAGCAGTACTTC.

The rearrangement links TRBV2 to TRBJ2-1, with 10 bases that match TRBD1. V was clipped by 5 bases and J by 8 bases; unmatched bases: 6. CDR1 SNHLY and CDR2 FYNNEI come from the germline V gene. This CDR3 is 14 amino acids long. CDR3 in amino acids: CASSLGTGAYEQFF. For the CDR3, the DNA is TGTGCCAGCAGTCTCGGGACAGGGGCTTATGAGCAGTTCTTC. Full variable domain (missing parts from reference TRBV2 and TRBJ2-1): EPEVTQTPSHQVTQMGQEVILRCVPISNHLYFYWYRQILGQKVEFLVSFYNNEISEKSEIFDDQFSVERPDGSNFTLKIRSTKLEDSAMYFCASSLGTGAYEQFFGPGTRLTVL.

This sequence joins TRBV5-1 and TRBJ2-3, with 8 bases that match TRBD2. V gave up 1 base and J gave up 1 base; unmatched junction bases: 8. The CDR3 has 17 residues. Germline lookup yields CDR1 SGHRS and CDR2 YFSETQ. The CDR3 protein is CASSLSGSRMGTDTQYF. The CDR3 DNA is TGCGCCAGCAGCTTGAGCGGGAGCAGGATGGGCACAGATACGCAGTATTTT.

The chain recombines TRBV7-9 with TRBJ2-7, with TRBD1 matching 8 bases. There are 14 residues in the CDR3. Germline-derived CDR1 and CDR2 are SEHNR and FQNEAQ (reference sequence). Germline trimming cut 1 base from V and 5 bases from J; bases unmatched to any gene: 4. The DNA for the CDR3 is TGTGCCAGCAGCTTAGAGGGCAGGGGGCACGAGCAGTACTTC. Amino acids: CASSLEGRGHEQYF.

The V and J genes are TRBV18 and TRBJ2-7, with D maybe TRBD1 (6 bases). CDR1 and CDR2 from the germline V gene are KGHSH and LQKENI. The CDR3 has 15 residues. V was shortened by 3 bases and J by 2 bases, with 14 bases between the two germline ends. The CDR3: CASSPDEGTPYEQYF. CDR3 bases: TGTGCCAGCTCACCGGATGAAGGGACACCCTACGAGCAGTACTTC.

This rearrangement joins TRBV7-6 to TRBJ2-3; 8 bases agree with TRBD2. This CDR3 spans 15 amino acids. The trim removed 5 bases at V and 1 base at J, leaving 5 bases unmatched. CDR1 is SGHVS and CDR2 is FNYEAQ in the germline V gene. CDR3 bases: TGTGCCAGCAGCGCCTCGCGGGGGGGCACAGATACGCAGTATTTT. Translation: CASSASRGGTDTQYF.

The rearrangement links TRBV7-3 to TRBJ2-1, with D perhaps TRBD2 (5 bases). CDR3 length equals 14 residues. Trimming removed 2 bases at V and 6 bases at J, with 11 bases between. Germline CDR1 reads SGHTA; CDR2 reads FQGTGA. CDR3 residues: CASSLGGLPNEQFF. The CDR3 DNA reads TGTGCCAGCAGCTTAGGAGGTCTACCCAATGAGCAGTTCTTC.

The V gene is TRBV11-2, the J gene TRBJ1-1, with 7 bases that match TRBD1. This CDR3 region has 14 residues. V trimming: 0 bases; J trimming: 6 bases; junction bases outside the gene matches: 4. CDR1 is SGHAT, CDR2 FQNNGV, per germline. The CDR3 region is CASSLETGIAEAFF. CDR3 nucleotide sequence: TGTGCCAGCAGCTTAGAGACAGGGATCGCTGAAGCTTTCTTT.

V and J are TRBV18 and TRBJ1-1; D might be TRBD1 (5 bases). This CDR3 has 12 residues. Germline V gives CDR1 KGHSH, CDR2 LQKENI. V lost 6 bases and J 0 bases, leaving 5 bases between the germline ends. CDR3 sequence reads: CASSTVNTEAFF. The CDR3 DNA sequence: TGTGCCAGCTCGACAGTGAACACTGAAGCTTTCTTT.

The CDR3 coding sequence is TGTGCCAGCAGTGAGGTGGGACAGCTAAACACCGGGGAGCTGTTTTTT. This gives the protein CASSEVGQLNTGELFF. This chain uses TRBV2 with TRBJ2-2; 7 nucleotides align to TRBD1. The CDR3 is 16 amino acids. Germline V gives CDR1 SNHLY, CDR2 FYNNEI. V was clipped by 3 bases and J by 2 bases; unmatched bases: 6.

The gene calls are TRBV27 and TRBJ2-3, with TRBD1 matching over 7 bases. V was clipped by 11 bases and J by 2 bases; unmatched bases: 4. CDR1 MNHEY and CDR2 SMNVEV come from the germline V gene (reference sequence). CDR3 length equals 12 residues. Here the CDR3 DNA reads TGTGCCCATCAGGGGGACACAGATACGCAGTATTTT. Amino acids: CAHQGDTDTQYF.